The next 19 T cell receptor beta chains were all read from a single sample in a study of neurological immune-mediated disorders. MiXCR was run by TCRdb on the 5' RACE reads, yielding one entry per CDR3 protein. Found here are tens of thousands of distinct CDR3 sequences, about 13% of them singletons; the top ten hold about an eighth. The specimen was PBMCs. The source of these receptors is a woman in her sixties with HTLV-1-associated myelopathy (HAM/TSP).

This clonotype was recorded many times. The CDR3 nucleotides are TGTGCCAGCAGCCTAGGGCTACCCAACGCTGAAGCTTTCTTT. Protein: CASSLGLPNAEAFF. The chain joins TRBV9 to TRBJ1-1; unclear D gene. V was pared by 4 bases and J by 6 bases, with 16 bases between. CDR1 is SGDLS, CDR2 YYNGEE, per germline. The CDR3 contains 14 residues.

Ten or more counts support this clonotype. V gene TRBV6-5 combines with J gene TRBJ1-1, with TRBD1 as a possible D gene (6 bases). This CDR3 spans 13 amino acids. Germline assignment: CDR1 MNHEY and CDR2 SVGAGI. V was pared by 7 bases and J by 1 base, with 10 bases between. The CDR3 sequence: CASTRTENTEAFF. CDR3 nucleotide sequence: TGTGCCAGCACCCGGACAGAGAACACTGAAGCTTTCTTT.

This clonotype was detected many times. This chain uses TRBV5-1 with TRBJ1-2; D is undetermined. The CDR3 loop spans 14 amino acids. The V and J ends lost 0 bases and 2 bases respectively, with 8 bases between them. The germline V gene has CDR1 SGHRS and CDR2 YFSETQ. CDR3: CASSLGTRNYGYTF. The CDR3 DNA sequence: TGCGCCAGCAGCTTGGGCACCCGGAACTATGGCTACACCTTC.

This clonotype was recorded at least ten times. The V gene is TRBV20-1, the J gene TRBJ2-1; TRBD2 matches at 10 bases. CDR3 length equals 17 residues. J gave up 7 bases and V 2 bases, and 14 bases lay outside the gene matches. The germline gives CDR1 DFQATT, CDR2 SNEGSKA (reference sequence). Written as DNA, the CDR3 is TGCAGTGCTAGACTAGCGGGAGCAGGGTGGGACGAGAATGAGCAGTTCTTC. This translates into CSARLAGAGWDENEQFF.

This clonotype was recorded many times. V usage is TRBV5-1 and J usage is TRBJ1-5; D possibly corresponds to TRBD1 (6 bases). Germline V gene sequence: CDR1 SGHRS, CDR2 YFSETQ. V was cut by 6 bases and J by 5 bases, with 12 bases left in between. This CDR3 region has 13 residues. CDR3 region: CASTFRGDQPQHF. CDR3 nucleotides: TGCGCCAGCACCTTCAGGGGCGATCAGCCCCAGCATTTT.

This clonotype was seen ten or more times. The chain is built from TRBV20-1 and TRBJ1-6, with a tentative D call TRBD1 (6 bases). In germline, CDR1 is DFQATT, CDR2 SNEGSKA (reference sequence). CDR3 length equals 15 residues. Trimming took off 0 bases at V and 6 bases at J, with 12 bases between the two ends. The chain's CDR3 is CSAREGAGVNSPLHF. The CDR3 DNA reads as TGCAGTGCTAGAGAGGGGGCAGGGGTTAATTCACCCCTCCACTTT.

In this sample, this clonotype turned up many times. The V and J genes are TRBV21-1 and TRBJ2-7. TRBV21-1 is tagged as a pseudogene. This CDR3 comprises 15 residues. The CDR3 DNA reads TGTGCCAGCAGCGACCAGGTTTCTCCAATCTACGAGCAGTACTTC. This translates into CASSDQVSPIYEQYF.

The V gene is TRBV20-1, the J gene TRBJ2-7, with 8 nucleotides matching TRBD2. V shed 1 base and J 4 bases; nucleotides not matched to a gene: 9. The CDR3 consists of 15 residues. Germline assignment: CDR1 DFQATT and CDR2 SNEGSKA (reference sequence). For the CDR3, the DNA is TGCAGTGCTAGAGTCGGCGGGAGGTCCACATACGAGCAGTACTTC. Amino acid sequence: CSARVGGRSTYEQYF.

This clonotype was seen many times. The rearrangement joins TRBV25-1 to TRBJ1-1; 8 nucleotides match TRBD1. Germline-derived CDR1 and CDR2 are MGHDK and SYGVNS. V was clipped by 5 bases and J by 3 bases; unmatched bases: 8. The CDR3 is made up of 15 amino acids. Here the CDR3 DNA reads TGTGCCAGCAGTCCAACCTCGACAGGGGACACTGAAGCTTTCTTT. Protein sequence: CASSPTSTGDTEAFF.

In its sample, this clonotype was seen many times. The V call is TRBV20-1, the J call TRBJ2-7; 11 nucleotides align to TRBD1. J gave up 4 bases and V 5 bases, and 7 bases lay outside the gene matches. This CDR3 is built from 14 residues. Germline CDR1 DFQATT, CDR2 SNEGSKA (reference sequence). CDR3 nucleotide sequence: TGCAGTGCTGAGGGACAGGGGGGTCAATACGAGCAGTACTTC. It encodes CSAEGQGGQYEQYF.

The chain uses TRBV3-1 and TRBJ2-7; 9 nucleotides align to TRBD1. The trim removed 1 base at V and 3 bases at J, leaving 1 base unmatched. CDR1 is LGHDT and CDR2 is YNNKEL in the germline V gene (reference sequence). The CDR3 runs to 14 residues. In DNA, the CDR3 is TGTGCCAGCAGCCAAGGACAGGGGGACTACGAGCAGTACTTC. It translates to CASSQGQGDYEQYF.

This clonotype came up many times. The gene calls are TRBV12-3 or TRBV12-4 and TRBJ1-5, with a weak D call TRBD1 (6 bases). With 1 base removed from V and 6 bases from J, the gap between germline ends came to 10 bases. CDR3 length: 14 residues. The CDR3 bases are TGTGCCAGCAGTTTAGGGACAGACGGTCAGCCCCAGCATTTT. Its translation is CASSLGTDGQPQHF.

J is TRBJ2-1 and V is TRBV20-1, with 7 bases fitting TRBD2. This CDR3 spans 14 amino acids. The junction had 7 bases not matched to a gene; V was cut back by 1 base and J by 7 bases. Germline V gene sequence: CDR1 DFQATT, CDR2 SNEGSKA (reference sequence). DNA of the CDR3: TGCAGTGCTAGAGGCGGGGGAGGTCAGAATGAGCAGTTCTTC. As protein: CSARGGGGQNEQFF.

By frequency in the sample, this clonotype is medium-sized. The V call is TRBV5-1, the J call TRBJ2-7; no clear D. V lost 0 bases and J lost 7, with 11 bases in between. CDR3 length: 13 residues. Germline CDR1 and CDR2: SGHRS and YFSETQ. The CDR3 loop reads CASSLAADSEQYF. The CDR3 nucleotides read TGCGCCAGCAGCTTGGCCGCCGATTCAGAGCAGTACTTC.

This chain links TRBV29-1 with TRBJ2-3; D could derive from TRBD1 or TRBD2 (5 bases each). Trimming removed 2 bases at V and 1 base at J, with 13 bases between. This CDR3 region has 15 residues. Germline V gene sequence: CDR1 SQVTM, CDR2 ANQGSEA. The CDR3 nucleotides read TGCAGCGTTGAATTGGGGGTGGCAGGCACAGATACGCAGTATTTT. Its protein is CSVELGVAGTDTQYF.

This chain uses TRBV4-3 with TRBJ2-7; 8 bases map to TRBD1. The CDR3 spans 15 residues. Germline V gives CDR1 LGHNA, CDR2 YSLEER. V dropped 1 base and J dropped 4; count of bases not matched to a gene: 6. The CDR3 coding sequence is TGCGCCAGCAGCCAAGGACAGGGGAAATTTTACGAGCAGTACTTC. It encodes CASSQGQGKFYEQYF.

This clonotype was seen ten or more times. This sequence joins TRBV24-1 and TRBJ1-2; 8 nucleotides align to TRBD1. The V segment lost 2 bases and the J segment 6 bases; nucleotides outside the gene matches: 16. The CDR3 totals 18 residues. The V gene's germline CDR1 is KGHDR and CDR2 SFDVKD. The chain's CDR3 is CATSDSTGTGSPGDGYTF. The DNA for the CDR3 is TGTGCCACCAGTGATTCGACCGGGACAGGTTCGCCCGGGGATGGCTACACCTTC.

This clonotype was counted many times. This rearrangement joins TRBV20-1 to TRBJ1-5; D ambiguous. Germline assignment: CDR1 DFQATT and CDR2 SNEGSKA (reference sequence). The CDR3 length is 13 residues. The V and J ends lost 2 bases and 0 bases respectively, with 5 bases between them. CDR3 loop: CSARQDSNQPQHF. In DNA, the CDR3 is TGCAGTGCTAGACAGGATAGCAATCAGCCCCAGCATTTT.

This clonotype was seen many times. V is TRBV5-1 and J is TRBJ1-5; D not resolved. Trimming stripped 4 bases from V and 4 bases from J, with 18 bases between. The germline gives CDR1 SGHRS, CDR2 YFSETQ. The CDR3 is made up of 16 amino acids. The CDR3 region has the DNA TGCGCCAGCAGCCCCATCGGCGGTGGAATAAATCAGCCCCAGCATTTT. Its translation is CASSPIGGGINQPQHF.